This T cell receptor (beta chain) was captured in a study of CD8+CD57+ T cells in acquired aplastic anemia. Study in general: Mean yield of DNA from sorted CD4+ and CD8+ cells was approximately 3 ug.

In germline, CDR1 is LNHNV, CDR2 YYDKDF (reference sequence). With termini counted, the CDR3 has 17 amino acids. TCR beta VDJ and CDR3 were profiled, and genomic DNA was the template. Each CDR3 protein is one row after TCRdb ran MiXCR on the reads. The sample lists 260,000 or so distinct CDR3 sequences; 82% were seen once. In patients chosen for sequencing, flow cytometry had shown CD8+CD57+ cell expansion. Blood was sampled before the patients had received any therapy. As regards this clonotype: Because the CDR3's place on the DNA is in doubt, the DNA is left out and the CDR3 is given as listed by TCRdb.

What was sequenced was sorted CD4+, CD8+, or CD8+CD57+ T cells (not recorded which) from PBMCs. The chain uses TRBV15 and TRBJ2-6; the table names TRBD2, a call not compared with the DNA. The clonotype comes from a human donor with aplastic anemia. This CDR3 reads CATTRRGLAYGQYFGTF.